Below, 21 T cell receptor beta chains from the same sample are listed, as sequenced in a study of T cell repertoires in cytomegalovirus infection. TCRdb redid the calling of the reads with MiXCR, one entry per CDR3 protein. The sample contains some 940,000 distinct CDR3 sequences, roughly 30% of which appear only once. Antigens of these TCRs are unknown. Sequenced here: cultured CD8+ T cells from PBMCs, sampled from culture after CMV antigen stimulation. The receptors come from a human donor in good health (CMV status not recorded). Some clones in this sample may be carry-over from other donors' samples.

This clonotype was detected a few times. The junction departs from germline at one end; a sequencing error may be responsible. The chain's CDR3 is CASSESGYSNQPQHF. The CDR3 DNA reads TGTGCCAGCAGTGAGTCGGGGTATAGCAATCAGCCCCAGCATTTT. The chain is built from TRBV10-2 and TRBJ1-5, with D unclear. This CDR3 has 15 amino acids. Germline CDR1 is WSHSY and CDR2 is SAAADI.

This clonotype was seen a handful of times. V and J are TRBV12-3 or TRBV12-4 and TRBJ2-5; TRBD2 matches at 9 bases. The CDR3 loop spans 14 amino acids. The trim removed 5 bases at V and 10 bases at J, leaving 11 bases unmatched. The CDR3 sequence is CASSTRGSGGFQYF. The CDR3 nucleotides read TGTGCCAGCAGTACCCGAGGGAGCGGGGGGTTCCAGTACTTC.

CDR3 residues: CASSHPGQAYEQYF. CDR3 DNA sequence: TGTGCCAGCAGTCACCCGGGACAAGCCTACGAGCAGTACTTC. The chain couples TRBV6-2 or TRBV6-3 to TRBJ2-7, with D possibly TRBD1 on 6 matching bases. V gave up 5 bases and J gave up 2 bases, with 13 bases separating them. CDR1 and CDR2 (germline): MNHEY, SVGEGT. The CDR3 is made up of 14 amino acids.

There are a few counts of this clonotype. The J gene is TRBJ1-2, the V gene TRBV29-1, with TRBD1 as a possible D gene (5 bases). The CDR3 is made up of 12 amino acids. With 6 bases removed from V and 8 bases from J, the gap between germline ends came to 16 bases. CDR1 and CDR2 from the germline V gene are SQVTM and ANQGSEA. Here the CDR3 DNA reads TGCAGCGTGCCCAGGGCCGATGGGGGCTACACCTTC. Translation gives CSVPRADGGYTF.

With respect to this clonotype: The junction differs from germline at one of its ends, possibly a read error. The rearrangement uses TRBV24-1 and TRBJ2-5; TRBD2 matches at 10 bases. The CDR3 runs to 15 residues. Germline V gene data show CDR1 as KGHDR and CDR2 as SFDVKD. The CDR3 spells CTTSDRTSGGETQYF. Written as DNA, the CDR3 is TGTACCACCAGTGACCGGACTAGCGGTGGAGAGACCCAGTACTTC.

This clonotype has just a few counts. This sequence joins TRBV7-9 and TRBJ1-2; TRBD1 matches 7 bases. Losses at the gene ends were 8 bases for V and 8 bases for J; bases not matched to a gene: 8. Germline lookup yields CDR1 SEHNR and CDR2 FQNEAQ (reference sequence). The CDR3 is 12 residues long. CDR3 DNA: TGTGCCAGCCGAACAGGGGTAGGCGGCTACACCTTC. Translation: CASRTGVGGYTF.

CDR3 nucleotide sequence: TGTGCCAGCAGCCAGGGATGGGGCTCCTACAATGAGCAGTTCTTC. Translation gives CASSQGWGSYNEQFF. The chain is built from TRBV14 and TRBJ2-1; no definite D call. The CDR3 is 15 residues long. The V gene's germline CDR1 is SGHDN and CDR2 FVKESK. With 3 bases removed from V and 0 bases from J, the gap between germline ends came to 9 bases.

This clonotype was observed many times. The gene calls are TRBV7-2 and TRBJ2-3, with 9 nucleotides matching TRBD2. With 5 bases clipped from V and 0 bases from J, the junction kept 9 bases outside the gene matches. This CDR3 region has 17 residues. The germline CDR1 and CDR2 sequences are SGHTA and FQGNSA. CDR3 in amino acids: CASSPRPGTSSTDTQYF. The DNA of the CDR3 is TGTGCCAGCAGCCCCCGTCCCGGGACTAGCAGCACAGATACGCAGTATTTT.

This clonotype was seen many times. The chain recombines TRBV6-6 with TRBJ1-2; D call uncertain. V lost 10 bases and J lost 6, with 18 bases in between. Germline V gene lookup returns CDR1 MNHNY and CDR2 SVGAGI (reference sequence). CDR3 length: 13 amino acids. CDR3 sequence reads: CATLPRLMDGYTF. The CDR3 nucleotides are TGTGCCACCCTCCCCCGGTTAATGGATGGCTACACCTTC.

The CDR3 DNA reads as TGCGCCAGCAGCTTGGACGAGATTGGGCCCTACGAGCAGTACTTC. Translating it yields CASSLDEIGPYEQYF. The chain couples TRBV5-1 to TRBJ2-7; D gene uncertain. The V end lost 0 bases, the J end lost 2 bases, and 12 bases lay between the germline ends. Germline values: CDR1 SGHRS, CDR2 YFSETQ. The CDR3 is made up of 15 amino acids.

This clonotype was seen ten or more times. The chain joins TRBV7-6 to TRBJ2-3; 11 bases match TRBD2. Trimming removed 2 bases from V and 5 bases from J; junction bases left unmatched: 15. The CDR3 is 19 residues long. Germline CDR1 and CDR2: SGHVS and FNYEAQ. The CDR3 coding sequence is TGTGCCAGCAGCTTACTTGCCCCACTTAGCGGGGGGGCTAAAGATACGCAGTATTTT. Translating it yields CASSLLAPLSGGAKDTQYF.

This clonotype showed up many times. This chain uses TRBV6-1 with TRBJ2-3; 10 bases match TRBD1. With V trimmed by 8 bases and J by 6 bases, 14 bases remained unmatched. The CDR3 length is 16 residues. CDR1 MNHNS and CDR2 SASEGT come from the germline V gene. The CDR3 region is CASEKPEGQGLDTQYF. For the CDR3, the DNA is TGTGCCAGCGAAAAACCAGAGGGACAGGGGCTGGATACGCAGTATTTT.

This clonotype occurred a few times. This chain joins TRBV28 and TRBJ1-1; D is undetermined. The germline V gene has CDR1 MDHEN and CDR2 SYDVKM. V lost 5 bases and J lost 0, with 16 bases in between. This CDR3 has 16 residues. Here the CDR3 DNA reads TGTGCCAGCAGTCCACGACGCTTCACAGTGAACACTGAAGCTTTCTTT. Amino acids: CASSPRRFTVNTEAFF.

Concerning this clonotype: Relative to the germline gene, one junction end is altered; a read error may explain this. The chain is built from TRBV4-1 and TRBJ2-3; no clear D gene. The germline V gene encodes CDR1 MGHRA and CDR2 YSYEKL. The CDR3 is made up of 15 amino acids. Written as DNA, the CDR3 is TGTGCCAGCAGCCAAGAAAAACCTTGGAGAGATACGCAGTATTTT. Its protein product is CASSQEKPWRDTQYF.

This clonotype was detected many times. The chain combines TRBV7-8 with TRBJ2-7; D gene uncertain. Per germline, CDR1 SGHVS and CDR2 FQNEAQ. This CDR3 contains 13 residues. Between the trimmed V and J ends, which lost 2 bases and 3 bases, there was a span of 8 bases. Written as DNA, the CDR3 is TGTGCCAGCAGCTTAAAGGAGCACTACGAGCAGTACGTC. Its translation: CASSLKEHYEQYV.

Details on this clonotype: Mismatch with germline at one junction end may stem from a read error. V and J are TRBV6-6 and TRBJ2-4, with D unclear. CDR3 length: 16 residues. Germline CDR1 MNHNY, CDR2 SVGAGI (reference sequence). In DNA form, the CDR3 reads TGTGCCAGCGGTTACTTGGCTCCCTGGGACAAAAACATTCAGTACTTC. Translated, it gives CASGYLAPWDKNIQYF.

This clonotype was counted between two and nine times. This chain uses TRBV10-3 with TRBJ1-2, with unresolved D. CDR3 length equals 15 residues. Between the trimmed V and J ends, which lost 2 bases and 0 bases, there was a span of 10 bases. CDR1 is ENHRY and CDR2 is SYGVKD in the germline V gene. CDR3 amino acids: CAISETWASNYGYTF. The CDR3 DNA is TGTGCCATCAGTGAGACTTGGGCTTCTAACTATGGCTACACCTTC.

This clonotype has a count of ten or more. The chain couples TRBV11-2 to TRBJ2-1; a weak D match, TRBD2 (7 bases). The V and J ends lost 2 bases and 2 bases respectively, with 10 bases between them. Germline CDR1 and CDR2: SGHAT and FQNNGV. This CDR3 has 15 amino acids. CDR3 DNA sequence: TGTGCCAGCAGCTTAAGAGGGGGGGCCTACAATGAGCAGTTCTTC. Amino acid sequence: CASSLRGGAYNEQFF.

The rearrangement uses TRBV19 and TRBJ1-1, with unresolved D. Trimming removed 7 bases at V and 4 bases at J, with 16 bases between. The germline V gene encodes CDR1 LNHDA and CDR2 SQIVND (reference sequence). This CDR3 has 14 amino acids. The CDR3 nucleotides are TGTGCCAGTATGATGACACGCCGAGCCACTGAAGCTTTCTTT. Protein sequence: CASMMTRRATEAFF.

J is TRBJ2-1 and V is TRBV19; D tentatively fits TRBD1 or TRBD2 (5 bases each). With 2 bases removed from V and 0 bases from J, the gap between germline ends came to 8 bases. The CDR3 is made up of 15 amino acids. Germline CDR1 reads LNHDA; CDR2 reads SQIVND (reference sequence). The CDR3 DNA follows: TGTGCCAGTAGTATACGGGGACCCTCCTACAATGAGCAGTTCTTC. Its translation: CASSIRGPSYNEQFF.

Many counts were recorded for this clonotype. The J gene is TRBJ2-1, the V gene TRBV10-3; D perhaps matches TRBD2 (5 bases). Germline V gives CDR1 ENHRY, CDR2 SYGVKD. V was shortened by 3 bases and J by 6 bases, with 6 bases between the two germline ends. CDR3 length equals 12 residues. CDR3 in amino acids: CAISDRGNEQFF. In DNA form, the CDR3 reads TGTGCCATCAGTGATCGGGGCAATGAGCAGTTCTTC.